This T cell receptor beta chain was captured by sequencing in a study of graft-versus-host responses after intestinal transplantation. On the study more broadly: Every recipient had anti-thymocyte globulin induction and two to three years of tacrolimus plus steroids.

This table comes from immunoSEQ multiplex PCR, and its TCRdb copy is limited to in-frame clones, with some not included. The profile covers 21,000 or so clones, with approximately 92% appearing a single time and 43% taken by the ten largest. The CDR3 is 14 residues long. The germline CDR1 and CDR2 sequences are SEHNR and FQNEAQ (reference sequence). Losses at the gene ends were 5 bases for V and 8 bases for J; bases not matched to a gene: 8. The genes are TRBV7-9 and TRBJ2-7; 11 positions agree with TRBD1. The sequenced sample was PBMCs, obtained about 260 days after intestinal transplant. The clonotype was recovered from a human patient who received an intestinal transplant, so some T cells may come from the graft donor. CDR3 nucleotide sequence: TGTGCCAGCAGCGAGGACAGGGGGCGCGACCAGCAGTACTTC. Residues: CASSEDRGRDQQYF.